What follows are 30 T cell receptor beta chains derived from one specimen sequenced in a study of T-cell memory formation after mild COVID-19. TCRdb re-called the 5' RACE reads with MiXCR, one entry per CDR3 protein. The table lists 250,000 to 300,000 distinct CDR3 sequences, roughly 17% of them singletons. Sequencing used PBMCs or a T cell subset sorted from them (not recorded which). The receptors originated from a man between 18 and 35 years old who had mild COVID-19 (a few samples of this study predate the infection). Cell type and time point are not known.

CDR3 sequence (DNA): TGCGCCAGCAGCCACCGGACAGGGGGCAACACTGAAGCTTTCTTT. This gives the protein CASSHRTGGNTEAFF. The chain employs TRBV4-3 and TRBJ1-1, with TRBD1 matching over 11 bases. Trimming took 3 bases from V and 2 from J; bases not matched to a gene: 2. The germline V gene encodes CDR1 LGHNA and CDR2 YSLEER. The CDR3 is made up of 15 amino acids.

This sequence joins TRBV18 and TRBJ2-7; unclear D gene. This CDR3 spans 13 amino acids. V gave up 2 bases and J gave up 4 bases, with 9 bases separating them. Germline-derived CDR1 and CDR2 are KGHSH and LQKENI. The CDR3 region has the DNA TGTGCCAGCTCACCAGTCACAGCATACGAGCAGTACGTC. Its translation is CASSPVTAYEQYV.

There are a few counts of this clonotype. In DNA, the CDR3 is TGTGCCAGTATGGGACATCCGAACACTGAAGCTTTCTTT. This encodes CASMGHPNTEAFF. V usage is TRBV19 and J usage is TRBJ1-1, with a weak D call TRBD1 (6 bases). Trimming pared 7 bases from V and 1 base from J, leaving 10 bases between. The CDR3 is 13 residues long. The germline V gene encodes CDR1 LNHDA and CDR2 SQIVND (reference sequence).

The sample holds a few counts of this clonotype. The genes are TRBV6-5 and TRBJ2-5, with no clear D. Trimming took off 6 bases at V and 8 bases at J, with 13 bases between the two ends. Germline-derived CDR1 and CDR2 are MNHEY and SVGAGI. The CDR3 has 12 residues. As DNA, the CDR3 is TGTGCCAGCAGCCTCCTTCGTGGTACCCAGTACTTC. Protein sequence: CASSLLRGTQYF.

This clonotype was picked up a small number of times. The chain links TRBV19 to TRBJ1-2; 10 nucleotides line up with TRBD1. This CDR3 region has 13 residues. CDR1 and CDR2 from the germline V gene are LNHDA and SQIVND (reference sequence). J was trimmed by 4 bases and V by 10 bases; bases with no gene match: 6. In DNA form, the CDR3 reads TGTGCCACCCGGACAGGGGGGGCCTATGGCTACACCTTC. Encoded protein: CATRTGGAYGYTF.

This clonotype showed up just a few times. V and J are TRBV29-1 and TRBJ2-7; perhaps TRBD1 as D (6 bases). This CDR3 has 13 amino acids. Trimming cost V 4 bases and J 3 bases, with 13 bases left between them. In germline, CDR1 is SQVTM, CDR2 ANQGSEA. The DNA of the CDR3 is TGCAGCGTTGTCCTGGGGGCACACTACGAGCAGTACTTC. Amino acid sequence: CSVVLGAHYEQYF.

CDR3 residues: CASSLTYREEETQYF. CDR3 DNA: TGTGCCAGCAGCCTTACATACAGGGAAGAAGAGACCCAGTACTTC. V gene TRBV11-1 combines with J gene TRBJ2-5; D is perhaps TRBD1 (6 bases). Germline V gene lookup returns CDR1 SGHAT and CDR2 FQDESV (reference sequence). The CDR3 consists of 15 residues. V was trimmed by 5 bases and J by 3 bases, leaving 16 bases between them. Full variable domain (rest looked up from reference TRBV11-1 and TRBJ2-5): EAEVAQSPRYKITEKSQAVAFWCDPISGHATLYWYRQILGQGPELLVQFQDESVVDDSQLPKDRFSAERLKGVDSTLKIQPAELGDSAMYLCASSLTYREEETQYFGPGTRLLVL.

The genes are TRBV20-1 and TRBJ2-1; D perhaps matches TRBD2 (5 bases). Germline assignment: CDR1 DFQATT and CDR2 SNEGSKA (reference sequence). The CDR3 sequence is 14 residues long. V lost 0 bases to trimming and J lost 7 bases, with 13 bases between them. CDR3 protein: CSARDLDSGNEQFF. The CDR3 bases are TGCAGTGCTAGAGATCTGGACTCCGGTAATGAGCAGTTCTTC.

The CDR3 bases are TGTGCCAGCAGCGTTACCAGGGGAGTCACTGAAGCTTTCTTT. Translated, it gives CASSVTRGVTEAFF. V and J are TRBV5-5 and TRBJ1-1, with a weak D call TRBD1 (6 bases). Per germline, CDR1 SGHKS and CDR2 YYEKEE (reference sequence). The V end lost 4 bases, the J end lost 4 bases, and 14 bases lay between the germline ends. This CDR3 comprises 14 residues.

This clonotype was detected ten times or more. CDR3 loop: CASSLIGGDAFF. CDR3 nucleotide sequence: TGTGCCAGCAGCTTAATCGGGGGCGACGCTTTCTTT. This chain uses TRBV7-2 with TRBJ1-1, with D perhaps TRBD1 (6 bases). CDR3 length equals 12 residues. Trimming stripped 2 bases from V and 11 bases from J, with 12 bases between. Germline V gene lookup returns CDR1 SGHTA and CDR2 FQGNSA. The complete variable domain, with remaining parts taken from reference TRBV7-2 and TRBJ1-1, reads GAGVSQSPSNKVTEKGKDVELRCDPISGHTALYWYRQSLGQGLEFLIYFQGNSAPDKSGLPSDRFSAERTGGSVSTLTIQRTQQEDSAVYLCASSLIGGDAFFGQGTRLTVV.

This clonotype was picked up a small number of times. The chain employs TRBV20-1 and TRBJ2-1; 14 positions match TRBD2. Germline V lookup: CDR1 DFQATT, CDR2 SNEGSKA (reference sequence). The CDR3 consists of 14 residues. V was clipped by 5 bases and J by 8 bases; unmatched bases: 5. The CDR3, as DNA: TGCAGTGCTCTACGACTAGCGGGGGGGCATGAGCAGTTCTTC. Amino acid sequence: CSALRLAGGHEQFF.

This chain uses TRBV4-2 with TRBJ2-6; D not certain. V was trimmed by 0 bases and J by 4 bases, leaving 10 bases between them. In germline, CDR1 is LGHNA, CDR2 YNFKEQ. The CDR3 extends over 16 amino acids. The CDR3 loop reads CASSQESRRGANVLTF. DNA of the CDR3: TGTGCCAGCAGCCAAGAGTCCAGAAGGGGGGCCAACGTCCTGACTTTC.

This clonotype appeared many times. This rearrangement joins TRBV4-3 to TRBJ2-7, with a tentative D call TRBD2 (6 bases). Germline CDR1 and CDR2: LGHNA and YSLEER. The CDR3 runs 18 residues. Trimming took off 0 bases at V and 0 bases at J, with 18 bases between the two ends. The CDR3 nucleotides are TGCGCCAGCAGCCAAGAAGCCCCGGGACTGAGGGGCTCCTACGAGCAGTACTTC. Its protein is CASSQEAPGLRGSYEQYF.

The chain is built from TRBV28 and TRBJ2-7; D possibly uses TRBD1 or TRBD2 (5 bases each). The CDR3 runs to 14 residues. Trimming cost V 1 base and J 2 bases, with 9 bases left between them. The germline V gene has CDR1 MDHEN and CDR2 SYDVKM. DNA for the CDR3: TGTGCCAGCAGTTTATACCGGGGCCCCTACGAGCAGTACTTC. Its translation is CASSLYRGPYEQYF.

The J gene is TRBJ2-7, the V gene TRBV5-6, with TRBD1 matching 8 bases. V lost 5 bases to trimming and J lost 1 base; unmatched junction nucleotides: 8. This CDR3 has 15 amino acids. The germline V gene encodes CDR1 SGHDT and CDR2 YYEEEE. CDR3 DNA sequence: TGTGCCAGCAGGTGGGACAGGTTACCGTCCTACGAGCAGTACGTC. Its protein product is CASRWDRLPSYEQYV.

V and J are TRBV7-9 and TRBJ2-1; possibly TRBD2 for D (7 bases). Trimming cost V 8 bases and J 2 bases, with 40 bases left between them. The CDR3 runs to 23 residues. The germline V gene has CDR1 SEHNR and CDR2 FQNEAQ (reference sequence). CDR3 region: CASLGPIHYDHPGGGDPYNEQFF. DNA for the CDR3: TGTGCCAGCTTAGGTCCAATCCATTATGACCACCCTGGAGGGGGGGACCCCTACAATGAGCAGTTCTTC.

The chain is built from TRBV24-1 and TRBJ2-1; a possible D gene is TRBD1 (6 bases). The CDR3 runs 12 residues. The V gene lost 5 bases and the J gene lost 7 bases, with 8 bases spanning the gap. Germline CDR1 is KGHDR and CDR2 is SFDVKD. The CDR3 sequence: CATSAQGNEQFF. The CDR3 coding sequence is TGTGCCACCAGTGCACAGGGAAATGAGCAGTTCTTC.

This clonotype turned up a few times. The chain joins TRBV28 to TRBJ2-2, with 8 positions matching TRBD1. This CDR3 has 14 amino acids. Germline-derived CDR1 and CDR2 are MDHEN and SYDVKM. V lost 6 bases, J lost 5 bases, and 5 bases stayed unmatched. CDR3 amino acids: CASSSGGWTGELFF. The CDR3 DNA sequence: TGTGCCAGCAGCTCAGGGGGCTGGACCGGGGAGCTGTTTTTT.

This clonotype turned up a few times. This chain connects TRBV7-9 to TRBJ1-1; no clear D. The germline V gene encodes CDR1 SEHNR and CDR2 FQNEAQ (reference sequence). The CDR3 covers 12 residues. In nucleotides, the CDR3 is TGTGCGTGCGGCCAAATGAACACTGAAGCTTTCTTT. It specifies CACGQMNTEAFF.

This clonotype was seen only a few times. The CDR3 region has the DNA TGCAGTGCTGCGGGAGGGGGGGGCGTTGTAACAGATACGCAGTATTTT. Translated: CSAAGGGGVVTDTQYF. The rearrangement links TRBV20-1 to TRBJ2-3; 9 bases fit TRBD2. CDR1 is DFQATT, CDR2 SNEGSKA, per germline (reference sequence). Trimming took 5 bases from V and 3 from J; bases not matched to a gene: 12. This CDR3 is 16 amino acids long.

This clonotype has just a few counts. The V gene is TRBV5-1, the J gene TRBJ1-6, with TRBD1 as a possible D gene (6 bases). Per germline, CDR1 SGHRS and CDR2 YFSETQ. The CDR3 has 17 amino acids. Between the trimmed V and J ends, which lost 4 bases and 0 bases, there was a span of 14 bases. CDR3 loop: CASSLQQGSSYNSPLHF. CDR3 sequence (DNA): TGCGCCAGCAGCCTCCAACAGGGAAGCTCCTATAATTCACCCCTCCACTTT.

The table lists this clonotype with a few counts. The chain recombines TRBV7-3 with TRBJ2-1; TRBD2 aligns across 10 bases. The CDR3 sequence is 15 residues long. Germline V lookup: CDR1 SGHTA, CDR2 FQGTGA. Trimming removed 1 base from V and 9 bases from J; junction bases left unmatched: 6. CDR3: CASSLKSGGATEQFF. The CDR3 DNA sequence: TGTGCCAGCAGCTTAAAAAGCGGGGGGGCCACTGAGCAGTTCTTC.

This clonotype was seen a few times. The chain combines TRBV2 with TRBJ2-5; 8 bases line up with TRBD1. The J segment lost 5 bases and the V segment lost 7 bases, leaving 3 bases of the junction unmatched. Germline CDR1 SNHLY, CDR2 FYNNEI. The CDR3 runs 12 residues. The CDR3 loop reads CASKDRDETQYF. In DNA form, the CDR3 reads TGTGCCAGCAAGGACAGGGATGAGACCCAGTACTTC. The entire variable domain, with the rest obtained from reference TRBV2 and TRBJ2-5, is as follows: EPEVTQTPSHQVTQMGQEVILRCVPISNHLYFYWYRQILGQKVEFLVSFYNNEISEKSEIFDDQFSVERPDGSNFTLKIRSTKLEDSAMYFCASKDRDETQYFGPGTRLLVL.

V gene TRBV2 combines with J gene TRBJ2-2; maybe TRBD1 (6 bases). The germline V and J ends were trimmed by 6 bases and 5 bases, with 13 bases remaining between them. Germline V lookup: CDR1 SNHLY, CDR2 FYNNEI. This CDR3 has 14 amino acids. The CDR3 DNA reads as TGTGCCAGCAGGCCGGGACACCAAACCGGGGAGCTGTTTTTT. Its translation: CASRPGHQTGELFF.

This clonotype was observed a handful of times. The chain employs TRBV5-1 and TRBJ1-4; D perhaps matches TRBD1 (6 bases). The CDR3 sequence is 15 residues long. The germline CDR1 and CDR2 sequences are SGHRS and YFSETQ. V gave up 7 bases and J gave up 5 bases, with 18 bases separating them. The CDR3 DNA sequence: TGCGCCAGCGGATTAATGGGGGCCGTCAATGAAAAACTGTTTTTT. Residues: CASGLMGAVNEKLFF. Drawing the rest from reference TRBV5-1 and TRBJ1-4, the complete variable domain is KAGVTQTPRYLIKTRGQQVTLSCSPISGHRSVSWYQQTPGQGLQFLFEYFSETQRNKGNFPGRFSGRQFSNSRSEMNVSTLELGDSALYLCASGLMGAVNEKLFFGSGTQLSVL.

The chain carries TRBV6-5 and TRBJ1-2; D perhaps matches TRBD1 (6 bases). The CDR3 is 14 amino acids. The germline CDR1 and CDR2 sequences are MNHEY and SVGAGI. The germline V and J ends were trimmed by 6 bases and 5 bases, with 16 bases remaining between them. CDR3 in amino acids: CASSRLTGQYGYTF. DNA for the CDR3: TGTGCCAGCAGCCGGCTTACAGGGCAATATGGCTACACCTTC.

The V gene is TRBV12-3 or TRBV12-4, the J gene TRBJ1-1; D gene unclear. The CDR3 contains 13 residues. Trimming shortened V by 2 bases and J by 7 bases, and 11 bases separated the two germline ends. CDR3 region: CASSLITEGEAFF. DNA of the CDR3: TGTGCCAGCAGTTTAATCACAGAGGGTGAAGCTTTCTTT.

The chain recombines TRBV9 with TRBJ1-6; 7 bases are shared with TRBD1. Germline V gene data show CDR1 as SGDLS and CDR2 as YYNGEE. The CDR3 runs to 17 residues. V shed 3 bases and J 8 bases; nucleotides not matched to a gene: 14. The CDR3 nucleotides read TGTGCCAGCAGCGCAAGCACCCTACAGGGGTTGGATTCACCCCTCCACTTT. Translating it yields CASSASTLQGLDSPLHF. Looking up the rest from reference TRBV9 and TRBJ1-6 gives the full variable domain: DSGVTQTPKHLITATGQRVTLRCSPRSGDLSVYWYQQSLDQGLQFLIQYYNGEERAKGNILERFSAQQFPDLHSELNLSSLELGDSALYFCASSASTLQGLDSPLHFGNGTRLTVT.

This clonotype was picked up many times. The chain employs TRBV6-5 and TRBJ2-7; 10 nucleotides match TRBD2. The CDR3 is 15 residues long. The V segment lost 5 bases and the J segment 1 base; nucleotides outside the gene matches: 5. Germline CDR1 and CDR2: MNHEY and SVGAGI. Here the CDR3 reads CASSPSGGGSYEQYV. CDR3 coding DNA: TGTGCCAGCAGTCCTAGCGGGGGTGGTTCCTACGAGCAGTACGTC.

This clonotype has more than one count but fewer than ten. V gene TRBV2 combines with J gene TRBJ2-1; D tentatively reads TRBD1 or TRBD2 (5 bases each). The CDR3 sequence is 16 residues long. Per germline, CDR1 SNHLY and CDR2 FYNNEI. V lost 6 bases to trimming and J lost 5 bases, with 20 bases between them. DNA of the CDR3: TGTGCCAGCAGGGAGGCCGGGGCGCGGCGAAACAATGAGCAGTTCTTC. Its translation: CASREAGARRNNEQFF.